This T cell receptor (beta chain) was obtained from a study of T-cell reconstitution after alpha-beta-depleted transplantation in children. CDR1 is SGHRS and CDR2 is YFSETQ in the germline V gene. The CDR3 extends over 15 amino acids. The V and J ends lost 1 base and 6 bases, in that order; junction bases with no gene match: 6. Library preparation (for TCRbeta) was performed with unique molecular identifiers. MiXCR, run by TCRdb on the PCR reads, gives a single entry per CDR3 protein. The table shows almost 250,000 distinct CDR3 sequences, with under 30% occurring only once. This sequence joins TRBV5-1 and TRBJ2-4, with 8 bases aligning to TRBD1. The material sequenced was PBMCs, taken before TCRalphabeta/CD19-depleted stem cell transplant. The sequence was collected from a girl aged 2-10 years with Fanconi anemia, due to receive a stem cell transplant. The CDR3 DNA sequence: TGCGCCAGCAGCTTGCCAGGGGGCACCACAAACATTCAGTACTTC. Protein product: CASSLPGGTTNIQYF.